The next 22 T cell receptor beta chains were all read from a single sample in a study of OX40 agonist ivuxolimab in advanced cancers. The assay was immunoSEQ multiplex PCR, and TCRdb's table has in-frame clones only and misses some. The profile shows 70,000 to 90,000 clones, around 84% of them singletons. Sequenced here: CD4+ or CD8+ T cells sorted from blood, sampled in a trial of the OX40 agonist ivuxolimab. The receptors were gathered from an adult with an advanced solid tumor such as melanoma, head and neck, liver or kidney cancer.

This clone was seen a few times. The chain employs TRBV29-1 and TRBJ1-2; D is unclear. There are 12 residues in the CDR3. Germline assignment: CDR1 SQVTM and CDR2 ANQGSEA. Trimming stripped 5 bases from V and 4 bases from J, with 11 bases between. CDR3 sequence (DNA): TGCAGCGTTCGACCGACCATCTATGGCTACACCTTC. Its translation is CSVRPTIYGYTF. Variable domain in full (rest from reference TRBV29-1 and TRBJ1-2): SAVISQKPSRDICQRGTSLTIQCQVDSQVTMMFWYRQQPGQSLTLIATANQGSEATYESGFVIDKFPISRPNLTFSTLTVSNMSPEDSSIYLCSVRPTIYGYTFGSGTRLTVV.

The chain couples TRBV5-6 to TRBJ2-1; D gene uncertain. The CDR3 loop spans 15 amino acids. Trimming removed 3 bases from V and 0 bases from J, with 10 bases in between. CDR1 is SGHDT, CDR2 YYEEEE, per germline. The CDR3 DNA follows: TGTGCCAGCAGCTCTGCTTTCAGCTCCTACAATGAGCAGTTCTTC. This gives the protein CASSSAFSSYNEQFF.

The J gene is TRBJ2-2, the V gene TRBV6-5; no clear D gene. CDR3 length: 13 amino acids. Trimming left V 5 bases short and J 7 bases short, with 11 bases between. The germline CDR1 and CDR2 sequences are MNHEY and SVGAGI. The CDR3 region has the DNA TGTGCCAGCAGTAACCCGGCTGACGGGGAGCTGTTTTTT. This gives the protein CASSNPADGELFF.

The CDR3 is CSAERQGISEAFF. The CDR3 DNA follows: TGCAGCGCCGAACGACAGGGAATCTCTGAAGCTTTCTTT. This chain uses TRBV29-1 with TRBJ1-1; 7 nucleotides match TRBD1. The ends lost 7 bases at V and 6 bases at J; junction bases unmatched: 11. CDR3 length: 13 residues. Germline CDR1 SQVTM, CDR2 ANQGSEA.

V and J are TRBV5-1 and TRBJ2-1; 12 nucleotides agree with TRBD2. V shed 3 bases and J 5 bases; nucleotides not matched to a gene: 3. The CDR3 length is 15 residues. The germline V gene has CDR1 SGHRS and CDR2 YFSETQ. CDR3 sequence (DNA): TGCGCCAGCAGCTCTTGGACTAGCGGGGACAATGAGCAGTTCTTC. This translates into CASSSWTSGDNEQFF.

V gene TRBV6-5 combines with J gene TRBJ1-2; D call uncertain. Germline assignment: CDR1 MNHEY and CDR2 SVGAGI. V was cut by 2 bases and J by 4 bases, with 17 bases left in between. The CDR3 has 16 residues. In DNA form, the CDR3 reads TGTGCCAGCAGTTACGCTCGGACCTCAGTGGGCTATGGCTACACCTTC. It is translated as CASSYARTSVGYGYTF.

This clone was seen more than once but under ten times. CDR3 bases: TGTGCCAGCAGCCGAGGGACAGTTGGGTTATATTTT. Residues: CASSRGTVGLYF. This chain uses TRBV7-2 with TRBJ1-3; 7 nucleotides line up with TRBD1. The CDR3 spans 12 residues. The V gene end was trimmed by 5 bases and the J gene end by 14 bases; junction bases not matched to a gene: 9. Germline CDR1 SGHTA, CDR2 FQGNSA.

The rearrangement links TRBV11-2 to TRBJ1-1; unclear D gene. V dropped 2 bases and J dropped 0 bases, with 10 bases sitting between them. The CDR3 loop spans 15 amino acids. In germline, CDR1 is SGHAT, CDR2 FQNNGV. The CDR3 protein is CASSLLRRLNTEAFF. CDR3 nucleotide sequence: TGTGCCAGCAGCTTATTACGCCGACTGAACACTGAAGCTTTCTTT.

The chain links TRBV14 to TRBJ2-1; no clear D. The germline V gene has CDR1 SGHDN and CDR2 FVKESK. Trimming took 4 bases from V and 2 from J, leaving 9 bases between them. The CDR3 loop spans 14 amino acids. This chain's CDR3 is CASSRYQAYNEQFF. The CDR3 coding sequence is TGTGCCAGCAGCCGCTATCAAGCCTACAATGAGCAGTTCTTC.

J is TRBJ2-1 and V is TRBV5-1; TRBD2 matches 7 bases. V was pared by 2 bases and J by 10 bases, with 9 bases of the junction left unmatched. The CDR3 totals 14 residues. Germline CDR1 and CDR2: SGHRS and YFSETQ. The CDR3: CASSFTASGDEQFF. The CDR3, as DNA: TGCGCCAGCAGCTTCACTGCTAGCGGCGACGAGCAGTTCTTC.

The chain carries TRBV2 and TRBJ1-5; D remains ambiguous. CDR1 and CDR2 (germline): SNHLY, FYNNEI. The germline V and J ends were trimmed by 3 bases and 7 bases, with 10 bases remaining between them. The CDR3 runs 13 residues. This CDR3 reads CASSESWGQPQHF. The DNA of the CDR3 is TGTGCCAGCAGTGAGAGCTGGGGACAGCCCCAGCATTTT. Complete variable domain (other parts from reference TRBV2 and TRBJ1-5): EPEVTQTPSHQVTQMGQEVILRCVPISNHLYFYWYRQILGQKVEFLVSFYNNEISEKSEIFDDQFSVERPDGSNFTLKIRSTKLEDSAMYFCASSESWGQPQHFGDGTRLSIL.

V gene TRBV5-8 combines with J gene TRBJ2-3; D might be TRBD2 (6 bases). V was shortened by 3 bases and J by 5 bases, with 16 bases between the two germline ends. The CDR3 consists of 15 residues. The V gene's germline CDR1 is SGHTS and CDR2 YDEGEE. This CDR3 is CASSYQGREEDTQYF. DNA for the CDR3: TGTGCCAGCAGCTACCAGGGCAGGGAGGAAGATACGCAGTATTTT.

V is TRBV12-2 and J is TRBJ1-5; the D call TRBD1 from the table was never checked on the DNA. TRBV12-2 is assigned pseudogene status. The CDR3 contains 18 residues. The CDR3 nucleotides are TGTGCAAGTCGCTTAACCCCGACAGAGCCTTATAGCAATCAGCCCCAGCATTTT. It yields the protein CASRLTPTEPYSNQPQHF.

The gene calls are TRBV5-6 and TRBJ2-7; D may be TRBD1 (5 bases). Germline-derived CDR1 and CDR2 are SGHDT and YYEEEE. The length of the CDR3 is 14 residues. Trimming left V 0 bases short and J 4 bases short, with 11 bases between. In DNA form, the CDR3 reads TGTGCCAGCAGCTTGGAGGGGCAGACTTACGAGCAGTACTTC. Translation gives CASSLEGQTYEQYF.

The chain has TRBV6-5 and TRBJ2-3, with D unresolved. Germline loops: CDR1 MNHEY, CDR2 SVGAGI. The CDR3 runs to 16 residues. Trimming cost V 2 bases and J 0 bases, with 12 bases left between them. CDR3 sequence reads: CASSYGLRRSTDTQYF. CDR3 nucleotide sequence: TGTGCCAGCAGTTACGGGCTCAGGCGTAGCACAGATACGCAGTATTTT.

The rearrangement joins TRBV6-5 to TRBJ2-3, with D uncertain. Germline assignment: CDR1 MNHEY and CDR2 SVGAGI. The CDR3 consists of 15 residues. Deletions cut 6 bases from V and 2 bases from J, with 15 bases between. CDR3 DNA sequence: TGTGCCAGCAGCCCGTCCCTAAGGCCCACAGATACGCAGTATTTT. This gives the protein CASSPSLRPTDTQYF.

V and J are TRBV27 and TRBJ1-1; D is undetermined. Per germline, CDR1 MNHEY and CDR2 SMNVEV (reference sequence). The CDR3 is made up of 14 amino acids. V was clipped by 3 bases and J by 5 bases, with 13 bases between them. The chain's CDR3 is CASSFDGKGTEAFF. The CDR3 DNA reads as TGTGCCAGCAGTTTCGACGGTAAAGGGACTGAAGCTTTCTTT.

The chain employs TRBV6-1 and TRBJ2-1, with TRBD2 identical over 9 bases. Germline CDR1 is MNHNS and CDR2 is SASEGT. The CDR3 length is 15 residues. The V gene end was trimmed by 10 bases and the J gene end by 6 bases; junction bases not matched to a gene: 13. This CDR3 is CAITTLAGRRNEQFF. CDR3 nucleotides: TGTGCCATCACAACCCTAGCGGGACGGCGCAATGAGCAGTTCTTC.

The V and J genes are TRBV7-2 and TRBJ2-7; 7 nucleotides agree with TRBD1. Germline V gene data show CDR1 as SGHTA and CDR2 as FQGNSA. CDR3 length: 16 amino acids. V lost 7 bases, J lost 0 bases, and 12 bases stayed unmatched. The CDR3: CASTPNRGPSSYEQYF. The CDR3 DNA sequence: TGTGCCAGCACCCCGAACAGGGGTCCCAGCTCCTACGAGCAGTACTTC.

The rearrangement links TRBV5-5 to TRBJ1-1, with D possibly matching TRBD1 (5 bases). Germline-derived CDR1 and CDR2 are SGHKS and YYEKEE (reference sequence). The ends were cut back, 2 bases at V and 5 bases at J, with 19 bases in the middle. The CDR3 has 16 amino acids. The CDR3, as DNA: TGTGCCAGCAGCTTCCGGGGGAGGGGTTATGGTACTGAAGCTTTCTTT. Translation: CASSFRGRGYGTEAFF.

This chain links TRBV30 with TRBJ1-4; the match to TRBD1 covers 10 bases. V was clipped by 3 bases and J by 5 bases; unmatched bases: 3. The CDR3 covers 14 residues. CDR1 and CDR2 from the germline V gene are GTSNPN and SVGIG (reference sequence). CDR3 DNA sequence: TGTGCCTGGAGGGGACAGGGGACAAATGAAAAACTGTTTTTT. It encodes CAWRGQGTNEKLFF.

The CDR3 spells CASSEAGVWGNQPQHF. CDR3 DNA sequence: TGTGCCAGCAGTGAAGCGGGGGTCTGGGGCAATCAGCCCCAGCATTTT. The chain has TRBV6-1 and TRBJ1-5; a possible D gene is TRBD1 (5 bases). The germline V gene has CDR1 MNHNS and CDR2 SASEGT. CDR3 length: 16 residues. Trimming removed 0 bases at V and 2 bases at J, with 11 bases between.